Detailed here is one T cell receptor (beta chain). The antigen remains unidentified. Germline is not matched at one junction end, which may reflect a read error. Germline CDR1 is LGHNA and CDR2 is YNFKEQ. The CDR3 has 17 amino acids. Template switching introduced a universal primer site, and the cDNA bore unique molecular identifiers. A single record per CDR3 protein comes from TCRdb applying MiXCR to the 5' RACE reads. Of 1.5 million to 2 million distinct CDR3 sequences in the sample, under 35% were seen once. This sample was taken from a study of identical twins. General study findings and limits: The study found weaker excess twin sharing in beta out-of-frame sequences.

Material: cord blood. The J gene is TRBJ2-1, the V gene TRBV4-2; perhaps TRBD2 as D (7 bases). The DNA end favors TRBJ2-7, so the J call may be wrong. The sequence was obtained from a newborn girl in good health. CDR3 coding DNA: TGTGCCAGCGGCCAAGACCGAAACCGGGGGGCCTACAATGAGCAGTACTTC. Amino acid sequence: CASGQDRNRGAYNEQYF.